A selection of T cell receptor beta chains follows, all from one sample in a study of early T cells in non-severe SARS-CoV-2 infection. TCRdb itself ran the 5' RACE reads through MiXCR, one entry per CDR3 protein. The sample includes about 110,000 distinct CDR3 sequences, roughly an eighth of them seen just once. The specimen was whole blood. These receptors all come from an adult who was a healthcare worker with PCR-confirmed SARS-CoV-2 infection or an uninfected control (not recorded which). The CDR3 runs from the conserved cysteine through the conserved F or W. The D gene is left open where the match is weak. Expanded clones get a size class; other rows say once, few or many, or leave the size out.

CDR3 DNA	CDR3 protein	clone size	D gene	V gene	J gene
TGCAGTGCTCTTAGCGGGAGAGATACGCAGTATTTT	CSALSGRDTQYF	-	TRBD2	TRBV20-1	TRBJ2-3
TGTGCCAGCACAACCACATTGTCGGGCACAGATACGCAGTATTTT	CASTTTLSGTDTQYF	-	-	TRBV6-1	TRBJ2-3
TGTGCCAGCAGCCATCGGGACAGCGGTTCACCCCTCCACTTT	CASSHRDSGSPLHF	many	TRBD1	TRBV3-1	TRBJ1-6
TGTGCCAGCAGTTTATCGGGCGGGACGGCCACTGAAGCTTTCTTT	CASSLSGGTATEAFF	few	-	TRBV27	TRBJ1-1
TGTGCCACCCTTTGGGACAGCTACGGCTACACCTTC	CATLWDSYGYTF	-	TRBD1	TRBV12-3/TRBV12-4	TRBJ1-2
TGCAGCGTTGACCCCGGGCTACCAGATACGCAGTATTTT	CSVDPGLPDTQYF	many	-	TRBV29-1	TRBJ2-3
TGTGCCATCAGTGAGGAACCCCTCGGTACCATATATTTT	CAISEEPLGTIYF	many	-	TRBV10-3	TRBJ1-3
TGTGCCAGCCACCACCTCTCTGGAAACACCATATATTTT	CASHHLSGNTIYF	many	-	TRBV6-6	TRBJ1-3
TGTGCCAGCAGCCGGCTAGCCTCCGGGGAGCTGTTTTTT	CASSRLASGELFF	-	-	TRBV9	TRBJ2-2
TGTGCCAGCAGCCCCGGGCAGGGTGAGACCCAGTACTTC	CASSPGQGETQYF	-	-	TRBV7-9	TRBJ2-5
TGTGCCAGCAGCGGCATCCGGGACGGTGCCGGCTACGAGCAGTACTTC	CASSGIRDGAGYEQYF	many	-	TRBV7-8	TRBJ2-7
TGCGCCAGCAGCACCGCCCCTGGGACAGGGTACACAGATACGCAGAATTTT	CASSTAPGTGYTDTQNF	-	TRBD1	TRBV4-1	TRBJ2-3
TGTGCCAGCAGTTACTTCTGGACAGGGAAGATTGTTGAAGCTTTCTTT	CASSYFWTGKIVEAFF	many	TRBD1	TRBV6-2/TRBV6-3	TRBJ1-1
TGTGCCAGCAGCGCCCGTGACAGGCCCCTCAATCAGCCCCAGCATTTT	CASSARDRPLNQPQHF	-	-	TRBV9	TRBJ1-5
TGTGCCAGCAGCCCCGCTGCGGGGAGTGGAAACACCATATATTTT	CASSPAAGSGNTIYF	few	-	TRBV9	TRBJ1-3
TGTGCCATCAGGCGGGACCGGAGCTACAATGAGCAGATCTTC	CAIRRDRSYNEQIF	-	-	TRBV10-3	TRBJ2-1
TGTGCCAGCAGCTTTGGACGGGGTTATCACACCTTC	CASSFGRGYHTF	-	-	TRBV7-9	TRBJ1-2
TGCAGCGTTGATGCAGGAAAGACCCAGTACTTC	CSVDAGKTQYF	-	-	TRBV29-1	TRBJ2-5
TGTGCCATCGGCCTCGATGAGCAGTTCTTC	CAIGLDEQFF	-	-	TRBV10-3	TRBJ2-1
TGTGCCAGCGGCCCCATGGCAGATACGCAGTATTTT	CASGPMADTQYF	many	-	TRBV6-6	TRBJ2-3
TGTGCCAGCAGCGGGACCAATGAGCAGTTCTTC	CASSGTNEQFF	few	-	TRBV7-9	TRBJ2-1
TGTGCCAGCAGTCGGAGGCCTCTTGTATACGAGCAGTACTTC	CASSRRPLVYEQYF	few	-	TRBV12-3/TRBV12-4	TRBJ2-7
TGTGCCAGCAGCCAAGTCCCCTCTGGGGCCAACGTCCTGACTTTC	CASSQVPSGANVLTF	many	-	TRBV7-6	TRBJ2-6
TGTGCCAGCAGTTTTACGGACAGGCTGAGTCAGCCCCAGCATTTT	CASSFTDRLSQPQHF	-	TRBD1	TRBV12-3/TRBV12-4	TRBJ1-5
TGTGCCAGCAGCTTGGTCAACTGGCCCTACGAGCAGTACTTC	CASSLVNWPYEQYF	-	-	TRBV5-5	TRBJ2-7
TGCAGCGTTGTCGCGGGGGGGAACTACGAGCAGTACTTC	CSVVAGGNYEQYF	many	TRBD2	TRBV29-1	TRBJ2-7
TGCGCCAGCAGCACCGGACAGAACCACAATGAGCAGTTCTTC	CASSTGQNHNEQFF	many	-	TRBV5-1	TRBJ2-1
TGTGCCAGCAGCTTGTTGAACCGGGACAAGTCAAATGGCTACACCTTC	CASSLLNRDKSNGYTF	many	-	TRBV7-9	TRBJ1-2
TGTGCCAGCTCACCACGGAGGCAGCTCACAGATACGCAGTATTTT	CASSPRRQLTDTQYF	many	-	TRBV18	TRBJ2-3
TGCAGCGGGGACAAAAACACTGAAGCTTTCTTT	CSGDKNTEAFF	-	-	TRBV29-1	TRBJ1-1
TGCAGCGTGGCGGGGCGCATTTCCACAGATACGCAGTATTTT	CSVAGRISTDTQYF	many	-	TRBV29-1	TRBJ2-3
TGTGCCAGCCACTCCCGTGGGGCCTACGAGCAGTACTTC	CASHSRGAYEQYF	-	-	TRBV28	TRBJ2-7
TGTGCCAGCAGCTTAAAACGGGAGGGGAGTAATGAGCAGTTCTTC	CASSLKREGSNEQFF	-	TRBD2	TRBV7-2	TRBJ2-1
TGCAGCGTTGAGGGTGGGACTAGCGGGAACTATGAGCAGTTCTTC	CSVEGGTSGNYEQFF	-	TRBD2	TRBV29-1	TRBJ2-1
TGTGCCAGCAGTGCCGGGACTAGCGGGTACGAGCAGTACTTC	CASSAGTSGYEQYF	-	TRBD2	TRBV6-6	TRBJ2-7
TGTGCCAGCAGTTTAAGCGGGGGCCCTAGCGTGGAGCAGTTCTTC	CASSLSGGPSVEQFF	-	TRBD2	TRBV6-5	TRBJ2-1
TGTAGCTCCGCGGGGGGAGCAGATACGCAGTATTTT	CSSAGGADTQYF	once	TRBD2	TRBV29-1	TRBJ2-3
TGTGCCAGCAGCGCGGGACGCGCAACTAATGAAAAACTGTTTTTT	CASSAGRATNEKLFF	-	-	TRBV6-5	TRBJ1-4
TGTGCCAGCAGTTTAGTAGCGGGAGGGCCCTACGAGCAGTACTTC	CASSLVAGGPYEQYF	few	TRBD2	TRBV12-3/TRBV12-4	TRBJ2-7
TGTGCCAGCAGCTTAGTCACGGGATCCAGCACAGATACGCAGTATTTT	CASSLVTGSSTDTQYF	few	-	TRBV11-3	TRBJ2-3
TGTGCTAGTGGTTTGGCTACGACAGTTGATACGCAGTATTTT	CASGLATTVDTQYF	-	-	TRBV12-5	TRBJ2-3
TGCAGTGCCCAGGGGGGAAGCTCCTACAATGAGCAGTTCTTC	CSAQGGSSYNEQFF	many	-	TRBV20-1	TRBJ2-1